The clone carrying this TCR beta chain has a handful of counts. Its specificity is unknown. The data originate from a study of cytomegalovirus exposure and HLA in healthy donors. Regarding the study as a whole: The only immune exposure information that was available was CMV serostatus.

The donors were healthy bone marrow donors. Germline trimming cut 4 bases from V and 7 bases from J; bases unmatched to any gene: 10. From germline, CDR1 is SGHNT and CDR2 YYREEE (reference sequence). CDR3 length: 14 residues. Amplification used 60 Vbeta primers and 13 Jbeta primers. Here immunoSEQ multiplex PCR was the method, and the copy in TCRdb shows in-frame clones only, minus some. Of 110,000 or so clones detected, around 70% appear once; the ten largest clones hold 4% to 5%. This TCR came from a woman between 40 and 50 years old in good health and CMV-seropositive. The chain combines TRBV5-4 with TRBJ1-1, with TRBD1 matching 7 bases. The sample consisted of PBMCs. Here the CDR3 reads CASSPSTGIHEAFF. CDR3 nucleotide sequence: TGTGCCAGCAGCCCCTCGACAGGGATCCATGAAGCTTTCTTT.